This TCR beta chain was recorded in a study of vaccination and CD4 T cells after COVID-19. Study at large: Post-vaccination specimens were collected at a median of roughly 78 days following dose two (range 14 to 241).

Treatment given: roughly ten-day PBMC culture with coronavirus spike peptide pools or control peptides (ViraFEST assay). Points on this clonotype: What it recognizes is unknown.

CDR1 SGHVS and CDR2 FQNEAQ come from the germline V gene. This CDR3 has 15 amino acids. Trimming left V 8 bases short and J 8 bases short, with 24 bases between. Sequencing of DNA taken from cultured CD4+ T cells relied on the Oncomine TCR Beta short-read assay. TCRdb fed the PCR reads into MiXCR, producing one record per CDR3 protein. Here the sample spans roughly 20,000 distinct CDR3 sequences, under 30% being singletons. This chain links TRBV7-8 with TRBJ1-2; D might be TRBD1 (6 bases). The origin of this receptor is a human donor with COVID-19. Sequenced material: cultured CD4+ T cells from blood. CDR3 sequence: CASLPRETGGQGYTF. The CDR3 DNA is TGTGCCAGCCTCCCCAGGGAGACAGGAGGTCAAGGCTACACCTTC. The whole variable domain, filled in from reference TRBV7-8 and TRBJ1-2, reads GAGVSQSPRYKVAKRGQDVALRCDPISGHVSLFWYQQALGQGPEFLTYFQNEAQLDKSGLPSDRFFAERPEGSVSTLKIQRTQQEDSAVYLCASLPRETGGQGYTFGSGTRLTVV.